What follows are 22 T cell receptor beta chains derived from one specimen sequenced in a study of T-cell memory formation after mild COVID-19. MiXCR, applied by TCRdb to the 5' RACE reads, yields one record per CDR3 protein. The sample consists of approximately 490,000 distinct CDR3 sequences, around 21% of them appearing once. What was sequenced was PBMCs or a T cell subset sorted from them (not recorded which). The receptors here all came from an adult woman who had mild COVID-19 (a few samples of this study predate the infection). Cell type and time point are not known.

This sequence joins TRBV9 and TRBJ2-2; no clear D gene. CDR1 is SGDLS, CDR2 YYNGEE, per germline. Between the trimmed V and J ends, which lost 0 bases and 4 bases, there was a span of 13 bases. The CDR3 runs 16 residues. As DNA, the CDR3 is TGTGCCAGCAGCGTAGCTGGGAACCGGCTCACCGGGGAGCTGTTTTTT. This encodes CASSVAGNRLTGELFF.

The V call is TRBV4-2, the J call TRBJ2-7; possibly TRBD2 for D (6 bases). V lost 0 bases and J lost 6, with 15 bases in between. The V gene's germline CDR1 is LGHNA and CDR2 YNFKEQ. The CDR3 runs to 15 residues. The DNA for the CDR3 is TGTGCCAGCAGCCAAGAGTTGGGGTTGGGAGGCGAGCAGTACTTC. As protein: CASSQELGLGGEQYF.

This clonotype has just a few counts. V is TRBV5-4 and J is TRBJ2-3; D assignment may be TRBD1 or TRBD2 (5 bases each). This CDR3 comprises 13 residues. CDR1 and CDR2 from the germline V gene are SGHNT and YYREEE (reference sequence). V shed 7 bases and J shed 1 base, with 10 bases lying between them. In DNA, the CDR3 is TGTGCCAGCTCGGGGACGCGCACAGATACGCAGTATTTT. This encodes CASSGTRTDTQYF.

In its sample, this clonotype was seen a few times. The chain has TRBV10-3 and TRBJ2-1; TRBD2 aligns across 13 bases. CDR3 length: 15 residues. CDR1 and CDR2 from the germline V gene are ENHRY and SYGVKD. The ends lost 7 bases at V and 6 bases at J; junction bases unmatched: 6. The CDR3 region is CAINTGTSGINEQFF. The CDR3 nucleotides are TGTGCCATCAACACCGGGACTAGCGGGATCAATGAGCAGTTCTTC.

The rearrangement links TRBV29-1 to TRBJ2-3; TRBD1 agrees at 8 bases. CDR1 and CDR2 (germline): SQVTM, ANQGSEA. The V and J ends lost 7 bases and 1 base, in that order; junction bases with no gene match: 7. The CDR3 has 14 amino acids. The CDR3 nucleotides read TGCAGCGCTCTCAGACAGGGGCGCACAGATACGCAGTATTTT. It codes for CSALRQGRTDTQYF.

The chain recombines TRBV28 with TRBJ2-7, with D tentatively TRBD2 (6 bases). Germline CDR1 reads MDHEN; CDR2 reads SYDVKM. The V and J ends lost 1 base and 7 bases respectively, with 17 bases between them. This CDR3 region has 15 residues. The CDR3 reads CASSLFYRDLGEQYF. The CDR3 bases are TGTGCCAGCAGTTTATTTTACCGGGACTTGGGGGAGCAGTACTTC. Based on the CDR3 plus reference TRBV28 and TRBJ2-7, the full variable domain is DVKVTQSSRYLVKRTGEKVFLECVQDMDHENMFWYRQDPGLGLRLIYFSYDVKMKEKGDIPEGYSVSREKKERFSLILESASTNQTSMYLCASSLFYRDLGEQYFGPGTRLTVT.

This chain uses TRBV12-3 or TRBV12-4 with TRBJ2-5; no clear D gene. This CDR3 is 13 amino acids long. Deletions cut 7 bases from V and 1 base from J, with 10 bases between. CDR3 loop: CASTLTVQETQYF. In DNA form, the CDR3 reads TGTGCCAGCACCCTGACCGTCCAAGAGACCCAGTACTTC.

The chain has TRBV5-1 and TRBJ2-7; unclear D gene. CDR1 is SGHRS and CDR2 is YFSETQ in the germline V gene. The CDR3 extends over 13 amino acids. Trimming cost V 4 bases and J 7 bases, with 15 bases left between them. The CDR3 loop is CASSGPNSWEQYF. The CDR3 nucleotides are TGCGCCAGCAGCGGGCCCAACAGCTGGGAGCAGTACTTC.

In its sample, this clonotype was seen once. At one of its ends the junction is not consistent with the germline gene, which may arise from a read error. The chain combines TRBV12-3 or TRBV12-4 with TRBJ2-1; 7 positions agree with TRBD1. This CDR3 spans 14 amino acids. The CDR3 coding sequence is TGTGCCATCAGTTTGGGACAGAGCTACAATGAGCAGTTCTTC. Amino acid sequence: CAISLGQSYNEQFF.

Many counts were recorded for this clonotype. The V and J genes are TRBV12-3 or TRBV12-4 and TRBJ2-5, with 9 bases fitting TRBD2. The CDR3 extends over 15 amino acids. V dropped 4 bases and J dropped 3; count of bases not matched to a gene: 6. CDR3 sequence: CASSSRASGKETQYF. CDR3 coding DNA: TGTGCCAGCAGTTCTCGGGCTAGCGGGAAAGAGACCCAGTACTTC.

The chain employs TRBV7-2 and TRBJ1-5; D unresolved. The CDR3 length is 15 residues. Germline CDR1 is SGHTA and CDR2 is FQGNSA. V was trimmed by 1 base and J by 3 bases, leaving 10 bases between them. DNA of the CDR3: TGTGCCAGCAGCTTAGATTACAGATCCAATCAGCCCCAGCATTTT. Encoded protein: CASSLDYRSNQPQHF.

This clonotype was counted a few times. The rearrangement joins TRBV5-1 to TRBJ2-3, with 9 bases matching TRBD2. V dropped 1 base and J dropped 6; count of bases not matched to a gene: 12. The CDR3 covers 17 residues. Germline CDR1 reads SGHRS; CDR2 reads YFSETQ. In nucleotides, the CDR3 is TGCGCCAGCAGCTTGTTCGGGACTAGCTTACAAAAGGATACGCAGTATTTT. Translated: CASSLFGTSLQKDTQYF.

This clonotype came up a few times. The chain combines TRBV20-1 with TRBJ2-3; D is ambiguous. Germline-derived CDR1 and CDR2 are DFQATT and SNEGSKA (reference sequence). The CDR3 runs to 12 residues. Trimming stripped 2 bases from V and 4 bases from J, with 7 bases between. The CDR3 nucleotides read TGCAGTGCTAGACGCATAGCAGATACGCAGTATTTT. This sequence encodes CSARRIADTQYF.

This clonotype occurred a few times. The chain joins TRBV12-3 or TRBV12-4 to TRBJ1-4; 7 bases match TRBD1. Losses at the gene ends were 3 bases for V and 8 bases for J; bases not matched to a gene: 6. CDR3 length: 14 amino acids. Here the CDR3 reads CASSLRGLKEKLFF. The CDR3 nucleotides read TGTGCCAGCAGTTTGAGGGGGCTGAAAGAAAAACTGTTTTTT.

The V and J genes are TRBV6-5 and TRBJ2-6; D is unresolved. V was cut by 2 bases and J by 7 bases, with 9 bases left in between. The CDR3 extends over 14 amino acids. Germline CDR1 MNHEY, CDR2 SVGAGI. The CDR3 spells CASSYALGANVLTF. CDR3 nucleotide sequence: TGTGCCAGCAGTTACGCCCTGGGCGCCAACGTCCTGACTTTC.

The V gene is TRBV7-2, the J gene TRBJ2-1; TRBD1 matches 8 bases. The CDR3 has 15 residues. The trim removed 5 bases at V and 2 bases at J, leaving 5 bases unmatched. Germline values: CDR1 SGHTA, CDR2 FQGNSA. The CDR3 DNA follows: TGTGCCAGCAGCGGACAGGGAGGCGCCTACAATGAGCAGTTCTTC. Amino acid sequence: CASSGQGGAYNEQFF. The full variable domain, with the rest looked up from reference TRBV7-2 and TRBJ2-1, is GAGVSQSPSNKVTEKGKDVELRCDPISGHTALYWYRQSLGQGLEFLIYFQGNSAPDKSGLPSDRFSAERTGGSVSTLTIQRTQQEDSAVYLCASSGQGGAYNEQFFGPGTRLTVL.

This clonotype appeared a few times. As DNA, the CDR3 is TGTGCCAGTACCTCAGGGTATCCGAACACCGGGGAGCTGTTTTTT. Its protein is CASTSGYPNTGELFF. The chain has TRBV19 and TRBJ2-2, with D perhaps matching TRBD1 (5 bases). The V gene's germline CDR1 is LNHDA and CDR2 SQIVND (reference sequence). V lost 7 bases and J 0 bases, leaving 12 bases between the germline ends. This CDR3 is 15 amino acids long.

This clonotype has ten or more counts. At one end, the junction sequence differs from germline, possibly due to a read error. The chain has TRBV5-1 and TRBJ2-2; 7 nucleotides align to TRBD2. CDR1 is SGHRS, CDR2 YFSETQ, per germline. CDR3 length: 13 amino acids. CDR3 sequence (DNA): TGTGCCAGCAGTCGGGGGGACACCGGGGAGCTGTTTTTT. Amino acids: CASSRGDTGELFF.

This clonotype was counted only a few times. The chain couples TRBV19 to TRBJ2-7; TRBD2 agrees at 12 bases. This CDR3 region has 15 residues. With 5 bases clipped from V and 2 bases from J, the junction kept 4 bases outside the gene matches. Germline CDR1 LNHDA, CDR2 SQIVND (reference sequence). CDR3 nucleotides: TGTGCCAGTAGTCCGACTAGCGGGAGTCCCTACGAGCAGTACTTC. Its translation is CASSPTSGSPYEQYF.

This clonotype came up a few times. The chain combines TRBV5-1 with TRBJ2-3; D remains unclear. The CDR3 runs 14 residues. Germline CDR1 and CDR2: SGHRS and YFSETQ. The V gene lost 6 bases and the J gene lost 0 bases, with 11 bases spanning the gap. The CDR3 bases are TGCGCCAGCAAATCCCCGATAAGCACAGATACGCAGTATTTT. Protein product: CASKSPISTDTQYF.

The rearrangement joins TRBV12-3 or TRBV12-4 to TRBJ2-1; 7 nucleotides align to TRBD1. The CDR3 consists of 13 residues. J gave up 7 bases and V 5 bases, and 5 bases lay outside the gene matches. The CDR3 nucleotides are TGTGCCAGCAGTCTCACAGGGGAAAATGAGCAGTTCTTC. It specifies CASSLTGENEQFF.

Only a few counts were recorded for this clonotype. The chain has TRBV7-8 and TRBJ2-1, with TRBD1 matching over 7 bases. This CDR3 spans 15 amino acids. Germline trimming cut 1 base from V and 8 bases from J; bases unmatched to any gene: 8. Germline assignment: CDR1 SGHVS and CDR2 FQNEAQ. This CDR3 is CASSLVTGAPDEQFF. As DNA, the CDR3 is TGTGCCAGCAGCTTAGTAACAGGGGCACCGGATGAGCAGTTCTTC.